The clone carrying this TCR beta chain was found once. Antigen: not known. These data are taken from a study of cytomegalovirus exposure and HLA in healthy donors. Study results and limitations: In a later analysis, HLA-C alleles had the fewest associated TCRs, DRB1 alleles the most. Reports credit the classifier with highly specific, highly sensitive diagnosis of cytomegalovirus status. In a later analysis, TCR beta V- and J-gene trimming showed a link to a missense DCLRE1C variant.

Primers included in the PCR were 60 Vbeta and 13 Jbeta primers. Original handling: An analysis that came later counted some 80 million unique TCR beta chains, approximately 12 million shared. Sequencing used immunoSEQ multiplex PCR; TCRdb keeps in-frame clones, though not all of them. The V and J calls and the clone size are those of that table, but D and trimming were determined from the DNA. The sample carries around 170,000 clones, roughly 80% recorded once. Germline V gene lookup returns CDR1 SGHRS and CDR2 YFSETQ. CDR3 size: 18 residues. Trimming took off 4 bases at V and 5 bases at J, with 26 bases between the two ends.

This receptor was obtained from a woman aged 45-65 years in good health and CMV-seropositive. The specimen sequenced was PBMCs. The chain employs TRBV5-1 and TRBJ2-3; D may be TRBD2 (6 bases). CDR3 sequence: CASSGRPGRSEHLDTQYF. The CDR3, as DNA: TGCGCCAGCAGCGGCCGCCCAGGGAGGTCTGAGCATTTAGATACGCAGTATTTT.